A single sample is the source of the 4 T cell receptor beta chains below, sequenced in a study of blood T cells in healthy people across ages. Primers used in a second PCR of about 6 to 11 cycles were a sample-barcoded 5' primer and a J-beta primer mix. TCRdb recomputed calls from the 5' RACE reads with MiXCR, one row per CDR3 protein. The sample lists 780,000 or so distinct CDR3 sequences, 20% to 25% seen once, with more than 3% in the top ten. The sample was also reused in another study, on T cells of mothers and their children.

Source material: blood. These TCRs come from a boy between 10 and 17 years old in good health.

This clonotype has a handful of counts. The chain employs TRBV11-2 and TRBJ2-5, with 8 bases aligning to TRBD2. The CDR3 is 15 amino acids. In germline, CDR1 is SGHAT, CDR2 FQNNGV. V trimming: 2 bases; J trimming: 3 bases; junction bases outside the gene matches: 5. The CDR3 DNA sequence: TGTGCCAGCAGCTTACGGGGGGGGCGGGAAGAGACCCAGTACTTC. Its translation is CASSLRGGREETQYF.

For the CDR3, the DNA is TGCGCCAGCAGCCAAGATATTGGGGGCTACACCTTC. It codes for CASSQDIGGYTF. The rearrangement links TRBV4-3 to TRBJ1-2; D not certain. V lost 0 bases and J lost 8, with 7 bases in between. This CDR3 spans 12 amino acids. Germline V gene lookup returns CDR1 LGHNA and CDR2 YSLEER.

In the case of this clonotype: A read error may produce the germline difference seen at one junction end. This chain uses TRBV5-1 with TRBJ2-1; D ambiguous. Germline CDR1 SGHRS, CDR2 YFSETQ. CDR3 size: 15 residues. CDR3 in DNA: TGTGCCAGCAGCTTAGTGGCAGGCTCCTACAATGAGCAGTTCTTC. Residues: CASSLVAGSYNEQFF. Using reference TRBV5-1 and TRBJ2-1 for the parts outside the CDR3, the full variable domain is KAGVTQTPRYLIKTRGQQVTLSCSPISGHRSVSWYQQTPGQGLQFLFEYFSETQRNKGNFPGRFSGRQFSNSRSEMNVSTLELGDSALYLCASSLVAGSYNEQFFGPGTRLTVL.

The table lists this clonotype with many counts. This chain's CDR3 is CSVESWGTEAFF. The CDR3 region has the DNA TGCAGCGTTGAATCTTGGGGGACAGAGGCTTTCTTT. This chain uses TRBV29-1 with TRBJ1-1, with TRBD1 matching over 7 bases. From germline, CDR1 is SQVTM and CDR2 ANQGSEA. V dropped 2 bases and J dropped 11; count of bases not matched to a gene: 8. The CDR3 spans 12 residues.